The entry that follows covers one TCR beta chain sequence. These data belong to a study of blood T cell repertoires in COVID-19. Study-wide context: Samples representing acute and convalescent COVID-19 were sourced from the United States, Italy and Spain.

Original methodology: Amplification of reference gene primers was used by the study to estimate nucleated cell counts. Profiling relied on immunoSEQ multiplex PCR, and the TCRdb table lists in-frame clones only, not all of them. That table furnishes V, J and clone size, whereas the DNA furnished D and trimming. The sample yields a few hundred thousand clones, 65% to 85% seen once. Recovered Cohort 3 donors showed two negative PCRs, clearance, or symptom resolution. V lost 4 bases and J lost 6; bases outside the gene matches: 14. The CDR3 has 17 amino acids. Germline V gene sequence: CDR1 MDHEN, CDR2 SYDVKM.

The sequenced sample consisted of PBMCs or T cells enriched from blood (not recorded which). The clonotype was recovered from a woman aged 40 to 49 who had recovered from COVID-19. The genes are TRBV28 and TRBJ1-2; 10 nucleotides agree with TRBD1. The CDR3 loop reads CASSSSVGTGVSNGYTF. CDR3 sequence (DNA): TGTGCCAGCAGTTCCTCCGTCGGGACAGGGGTTTCGAATGGCTACACCTTC.